This passage covers 15 T cell receptor beta chains from one sample sequenced in a study of monozygotic twins with inflammatory bowel disease. Following a re-call of the 5' RACE reads, TCRdb has one entry per CDR3 protein and lacks DNA. Found here are approximately 110,000 distinct CDR3 sequences; the top ten clones hold under 15%. The sample comprised blood. The receptors were gathered from a human donor with ulcerative colitis or Crohn's disease, or a healthy co-twin of an affected twin (not recorded which).

The genes are TRBV4-2 and TRBJ2-7; the TRBD2 assignment by TCRdb is unverifiable without DNA. The CDR3 has 16 amino acids. CDR1 LGHNA and CDR2 YNFKEQ come from the germline V gene. CDR3 amino acids: CASSRGLAGEPYEQYF.

The rearrangement joins TRBV20-1 to TRBJ2-3; the TCRdb D gene call, TRBD2, has no DNA to confirm it. The germline gives CDR1 DFQATT, CDR2 SNEGSKA (reference sequence). The CDR3 spans 16 residues. CDR3 protein: CSARVLAATSTDTQYF.

This rearrangement joins TRBV5-5 to TRBJ1-1; TCRdb returns TRBD1, unconfirmable since there is no DNA. Germline lookup yields CDR1 SGHKS and CDR2 YYEKEE (reference sequence). This CDR3 spans 14 amino acids. The CDR3 sequence: CASSTLTGSAEAFF.

The chain links TRBV9 to TRBJ1-1. CDR1 is SGDLS, CDR2 YYNGEE, per germline. The CDR3 is 14 amino acids. CDR3 in amino acids: CASSVDIENTEAFF.

J is TRBJ1-2 and V is TRBV15; TCRdb's D call, TRBD1, is unchecked because there is no DNA. Germline values: CDR1 LNHNV, CDR2 YYDKDF (reference sequence). The CDR3 is made up of 15 amino acids. CDR3 sequence: CATSRDLRGNYGYTF.

This chain joins TRBV20-1 and TRBJ2-3. The CDR3 covers 15 residues. The V gene's germline CDR1 is DFQATT and CDR2 SNEGSKA (reference sequence). This chain's CDR3 is CSARGLRTGTDTQYF.

The chain has TRBV7-3 and TRBJ2-3; there is no DNA to check the TCRdb D call of TRBD2. Germline values: CDR1 SGHTA, CDR2 FQGTGA. The CDR3 extends over 16 amino acids. The CDR3 sequence is CASSLWASGSTDTQYF.

CDR3 in amino acids: CASSVALYNEQFF. The rearrangement joins TRBV9 to TRBJ2-1. The CDR3 runs 13 residues. Germline lookup yields CDR1 SGDLS and CDR2 YYNGEE.

V is TRBV5-1 and J is TRBJ2-5. Germline loops: CDR1 SGHRS, CDR2 YFSETQ. The CDR3 has 15 amino acids. The CDR3: CASSLAQVGQETQYF.

This chain links TRBV20-1 with TRBJ1-5. The CDR3 runs 14 residues. Germline CDR1 is DFQATT and CDR2 is SNEGSKA (reference sequence). The CDR3 region is CSARRGGGDQPQHF.

The rearrangement links TRBV28 to TRBJ2-7; TCRdb lists TRBD1, though no DNA is available to test this call. Germline V gives CDR1 MDHEN, CDR2 SYDVKM. CDR3 length: 14 residues. The CDR3 reads CASRDTGSVYEQYF.

The rearrangement joins TRBV7-2 to TRBJ1-2; TCRdb names TRBD1, which stays unverified in the absence of DNA. CDR1 and CDR2 from the germline V gene are SGHTA and FQGNSA. This CDR3 is built from 13 residues. CDR3 residues: CASSLGGAYGYTF.

V usage is TRBV20-1 and J usage is TRBJ1-2; TCRdb reports TRBD1, a call that lacks DNA to check it against. Germline assignment: CDR1 DFQATT and CDR2 SNEGSKA (reference sequence). The CDR3 covers 11 residues. The CDR3 protein is CSVRDRVGYTF.

This chain connects TRBV5-4 to TRBJ2-5. Germline assignment: CDR1 SGHNT and CDR2 YYREEE (reference sequence). The CDR3 has 15 residues. This chain's CDR3 is CASSLRTGYQETQYF.

The chain uses TRBV6-1 and TRBJ2-6. The length of the CDR3 is 16 residues. Germline loops: CDR1 MNHNS, CDR2 SASEGT. The CDR3 here is CASSTLQASGANVLTF.